This TCR beta chain was found in a study of metastatic and nonmetastatic thyroid tumors. Turning to the study itself: Where malignant and benign thyroid patients were concerned, repertoires were compared across blood and tumor or nodule tissue.

CDR1 is KGHSY and CDR2 is FQNENV in the germline V gene. CDR3 size: 15 residues. V was pared by 2 bases and J by 0 bases, with 7 bases between. Nobody among the patients had been given any treatment before thyroid surgery. TCRdb re-clonotyped the PCR reads through MiXCR. The sample lists 15,000 to 20,000 clones, 34% occurring once. The chain recombines TRBV16 with TRBJ1-4; no firm D call. This sequence was found in a female donor with papillary thyroid cancer or a benign thyroid nodule (not recorded which). Some clones in this sample may be carry-over from other donors' samples. The sample consisted of tumor tissue. CDR3 protein: CASSQIDATNEKLFF. For the CDR3, the DNA is TGTGCCAGCAGCCAAATCGATGCAACTAATGAAAAACTGTTTTTT.